Below, 24 T cell receptor beta chains from the same sample are listed, as sequenced in a study of cytotoxic CD8 clonotypes in ibrutinib-treated CLL. The method was immunoSEQ multiplex PCR; TCRdb's version includes in-frame clones alone and lacks a portion of them. The sample carries around 70,000 clones, roughly 85% recorded once. The specimen comprised PBMCs, sampled after 24 months of ibrutinib treatment. The receptor set was obtained from a human donor with chronic lymphocytic leukemia.

This chain links TRBV27 with TRBJ2-6; D is uncertain. V lost 4 bases, J lost 3 bases, and 7 bases lay in between. Germline lookup yields CDR1 MNHEY and CDR2 SMNVEV (reference sequence). The CDR3 has 14 residues. CDR3 sequence reads: CASSWVVGANVLTF. The CDR3 bases are TGTGCCAGCAGTTGGGTCGTTGGGGCCAACGTCCTGACTTTC.

The chain couples TRBV4-3 to TRBJ2-4; 9 positions agree with TRBD1. The V segment lost 1 base and the J segment 6 bases; nucleotides outside the gene matches: 1. The CDR3 is made up of 14 amino acids. Germline CDR1 LGHNA, CDR2 YSLEER. The CDR3 DNA follows: TGCGCCAGCAGCCAAGGACAGGGGGTAAACATTCAGTACTTC. Protein: CASSQGQGVNIQYF.

The chain is built from TRBV19 and TRBJ1-1; tentatively, D is TRBD1 (5 bases). Germline CDR1 and CDR2: LNHDA and SQIVND (reference sequence). The CDR3 has 15 amino acids. Trimming stripped 5 bases from V and 0 bases from J, with 13 bases between. CDR3 coding DNA: TGTGCCAGTAGTCCCACCGGGACTCTGAACACTGAAGCTTTCTTT. Protein: CASSPTGTLNTEAFF.

The chain couples TRBV30 to TRBJ2-6, with no clear D. This CDR3 is 15 amino acids long. V lost 2 bases to trimming and J lost 1 base, with 9 bases between them. CDR1 is GTSNPN and CDR2 is SVGIG in the germline V gene (reference sequence). CDR3 in amino acids: CAWSPPGSGANVLTF. In DNA, the CDR3 is TGTGCCTGGAGTCCTCCGGGTTCTGGGGCCAACGTCCTGACTTTC.

The rearrangement links TRBV4-2 to TRBJ2-7; D is possibly TRBD1 (5 bases). Per the germline V gene, CDR1 is LGHNA and CDR2 is YNFKEQ. The CDR3 is 16 amino acids. Trimming stripped 6 bases from V and 2 bases from J, with 20 bases between. This chain's CDR3 is CASSPDIPPLTYEQYF. CDR3 coding DNA: TGTGCCAGCAGTCCGGACATCCCACCTTTGACCTACGAGCAGTACTTC.

The J gene is TRBJ1-1, the V gene TRBV6-4; 8 bases agree with TRBD1. The CDR3 contains 13 residues. Germline assignment: CDR1 MRHNA and CDR2 SNTAGT. The V gene end was trimmed by 6 bases and the J gene end by 1 base; junction bases not matched to a gene: 1. The CDR3 DNA is TGTGCCAGCAGGGACAGGGAGAACACTGAAGCTTTCTTT. It is translated as CASRDRENTEAFF.

The gene calls are TRBV6-6 and TRBJ2-7, with D possibly matching TRBD1 (6 bases). Germline V gene data show CDR1 as MNHNY and CDR2 as SVGAGI (reference sequence). The CDR3 spans 16 residues. Trimming took 4 bases from V and 2 from J, leaving 18 bases between them. The CDR3 region has the DNA TGTGCCAGCAGTTTCGGACAGCCCTTGAGGGCCTACGAGCAGTACTTC. Translated, it gives CASSFGQPLRAYEQYF.

This clone has more than one count but fewer than ten. This sequence joins TRBV10-3 and TRBJ1-4, with D tentatively TRBD1 (5 bases). Trimming took 4 bases from V and 7 from J, leaving 13 bases between them. The CDR3 length is 14 residues. Germline CDR1 reads ENHRY; CDR2 reads SYGVKD. The CDR3 loop is CAISAGGLGEKLFF. The CDR3 DNA reads TGTGCCATCAGTGCTGGGGGGTTGGGTGAAAAACTGTTTTTT.

V and J are TRBV9 and TRBJ2-4; either TRBD1 or TRBD2 may supply D (5 bases each). Trimming cost V 4 bases and J 0 bases, with 17 bases left between them. CDR1 and CDR2 from the germline V gene are SGDLS and YYNGEE. The CDR3 length is 17 residues. Written as DNA, the CDR3 is TGTGCCAGCAGCTCACGAGGGGACGGGTTAGCCAAAAACATTCAGTACTTC. This sequence encodes CASSSRGDGLAKNIQYF. Full variable domain (missing parts from reference TRBV9 and TRBJ2-4): DSGVTQTPKHLITATGQRVTLRCSPRSGDLSVYWYQQSLDQGLQFLIQYYNGEERAKGNILERFSAQQFPDLHSELNLSSLELGDSALYFCASSSRGDGLAKNIQYFGAGTRLSVL.

The V and J genes are TRBV5-1 and TRBJ2-3; D is unclear. Trimming pared 2 bases from V and 0 bases from J, leaving 10 bases between. The germline CDR1 and CDR2 sequences are SGHRS and YFSETQ. The CDR3 sequence is 15 residues long. Written as DNA, the CDR3 is TGCGCCAGCAGCTTCCGGAGTCCTAGCACAGATACGCAGTATTTT. Protein sequence: CASSFRSPSTDTQYF.

J is TRBJ1-1 and V is TRBV19; 10 nucleotides agree with TRBD1. J gave up 1 base and V 5 bases, and 4 bases lay outside the gene matches. The CDR3 spans 15 residues. CDR1 and CDR2 (germline): LNHDA, SQIVND (reference sequence). The CDR3 coding sequence is TGTGCCAGTAGTCGACAGGGGGCACCGAACACTGAAGCTTTCTTT. It specifies CASSRQGAPNTEAFF.

This chain connects TRBV10-1 to TRBJ2-7, with TRBD2 identical over 12 bases. J was trimmed by 5 bases and V by 6 bases; bases with no gene match: 8. In germline, CDR1 is WNHNN, CDR2 SYGVQD (reference sequence). The CDR3 extends over 15 amino acids. The CDR3 loop is CASSQRLAGADEQYF. For the CDR3, the DNA is TGCGCCAGCAGCCAACGACTAGCGGGAGCAGACGAGCAGTACTTC.

The gene calls are TRBV29-1 and TRBJ2-1; 10 bases line up with TRBD2. Germline CDR1 is SQVTM and CDR2 is ANQGSEA. Trimming cost V 3 bases and J 10 bases; bases outside gene matches: 9. The length of the CDR3 is 14 residues. Here the CDR3 reads CSVEELAGGWEQFF. In nucleotides, the CDR3 is TGCAGCGTTGAGGAGTTAGCGGGAGGTTGGGAGCAGTTCTTC.

The V gene is TRBV6-1, the J gene TRBJ1-5, with TRBD1 as a possible D gene (6 bases). V lost 6 bases, J lost 3 bases, and 9 bases lay in between. The V gene's germline CDR1 is MNHNS and CDR2 SASEGT. The CDR3 totals 13 residues. CDR3 sequence (DNA): TGTGCCAGCAGACAGGGAGTCAATCAGCCCCAGCATTTT. This translates into CASRQGVNQPQHF.

This clone appeared a few times. V gene TRBV11-2 combines with J gene TRBJ2-3; D uncertain. This CDR3 is 14 amino acids long. With 1 base removed from V and 0 bases from J, the gap between germline ends came to 5 bases. Germline loops: CDR1 SGHAT, CDR2 FQNNGV. Here the CDR3 reads CASSLVASTDTQYF. The CDR3, as DNA: TGTGCCAGCAGCTTAGTGGCTAGCACAGATACGCAGTATTTT.

This chain links TRBV7-9 with TRBJ2-5, with TRBD1 matching over 8 bases. Germline V CDR1 and CDR2: SEHNR, FQNEAQ (reference sequence). V shed 6 bases, J shed 4 bases, and the junction held 7 bases outside the gene matches. The CDR3 is 14 amino acids. In nucleotides, the CDR3 is TGTGCCAGCAGTTTCAGGGGGCTGGGAGAGACCCAGTACTTC. Translation: CASSFRGLGETQYF.

V gene TRBV15 combines with J gene TRBJ1-1; D might be TRBD1 (5 bases). The CDR3 runs to 17 residues. CDR1 is LNHNV, CDR2 YYDKDF, per germline (reference sequence). Deletions cut 3 bases from V and 3 bases from J, with 20 bases between. CDR3 DNA sequence: TGTGCCACCAGCAGTCCATATGGGCCGGCAGGGCACACTGAAGCTTTCTTT. It yields the protein CATSSPYGPAGHTEAFF.

This rearrangement joins TRBV5-4 to TRBJ2-5; 8 bases fit TRBD2. Unmatched junction bases numbered 9, after V lost 0 bases and J lost 5 bases. The germline CDR1 and CDR2 sequences are SGHNT and YYREEE (reference sequence). CDR3 length: 16 amino acids. The CDR3 region is CASSLGTGGPGETQYF. The CDR3 nucleotides are TGTGCCAGCAGCTTGGGGACGGGAGGGCCAGGGGAGACCCAGTACTTC.

The chain combines TRBV18 with TRBJ2-7; 11 bases fit TRBD2. Germline V gives CDR1 KGHSH, CDR2 LQKENI. With V trimmed by 3 bases and J by 6 bases, 1 base remained unmatched. This CDR3 has 13 residues. The CDR3 DNA is TGTGCCAGCTCACCCGGACTAGCGGGCGAGCAGTACTTC. Its protein is CASSPGLAGEQYF.

The chain couples TRBV9 to TRBJ2-7, with TRBD2 as a possible D gene (7 bases). Looked up from germline, CDR1 is SGDLS and CDR2 is YYNGEE. V lost 0 bases to trimming and J lost 2 bases, with 24 bases between them. This CDR3 region has 19 residues. CDR3 DNA sequence: TGTGCCAGCAGCGTAGGAAGCCCCAGTCAACGGGGGGCACCCTACGAGCAGTACTTC. Protein: CASSVGSPSQRGAPYEQYF.

This chain's CDR3 is CASSFDRGPAGNTIYF. DNA for the CDR3: TGTGCCAGCAGTTTCGACAGGGGGCCGGCTGGAAACACCATATATTTT. This chain joins TRBV28 and TRBJ1-3; the match to TRBD1 covers 10 bases. The CDR3 is 16 amino acids. The J segment lost 2 bases and the V segment lost 3 bases, leaving 4 bases of the junction unmatched. Per germline, CDR1 MDHEN and CDR2 SYDVKM. Full variable domain (rest looked up from reference TRBV28 and TRBJ1-3): DVKVTQSSRYLVKRTGEKVFLECVQDMDHENMFWYRQDPGLGLRLIYFSYDVKMKEKGDIPEGYSVSREKKERFSLILESASTNQTSMYLCASSFDRGPAGNTIYFGEGSWLTVV.

V gene TRBV6-5 combines with J gene TRBJ1-2; D is unresolved. CDR1 MNHEY and CDR2 SVGAGI come from the germline V gene. The V and J ends lost 5 bases and 3 bases respectively, with 16 bases between them. This CDR3 region has 15 residues. The CDR3 is CASSGREGTDYGYTF. For the CDR3, the DNA is TGTGCCAGCAGTGGCCGGGAGGGTACGGACTATGGCTACACCTTC.

The J gene is TRBJ2-5, the V gene TRBV4-3; 10 bases map to TRBD2. V lost 0 bases, J lost 4 bases, and 8 bases stayed unmatched. CDR1 and CDR2 (germline): LGHNA, YSLEER. There are 17 residues in the CDR3. The CDR3 reads CASSQDPPSGRGETQYF. The CDR3 DNA is TGCGCCAGCAGCCAAGATCCCCCTAGCGGGAGAGGAGAGACCCAGTACTTC.

The chain recombines TRBV28 with TRBJ1-2; D remains unclear. Per germline, CDR1 MDHEN and CDR2 SYDVKM. V lost 5 bases, J lost 0 bases, and 10 bases lay in between. The CDR3 length is 14 residues. The CDR3 here is CASSRPPPNYGYTF. The CDR3 DNA follows: TGTGCCAGCAGTCGCCCCCCGCCTAACTATGGCTACACCTTC.